This T cell receptor beta chain stems from a study of shared clonotypes between healthy human individuals. It was CD45RO-negative cells, positively selected for CCR7, that made up naive CD8 cells, with terminally differentiated effector memory CD45RA+ cells excluded. TCRdb's table, derived via immunoSEQ multiplex PCR, lists solely in-frame clones and lacks some. The sample carries around 2.1 million clones, more than 85% recorded once. This clonotype originated in a man between 18 and 35 years old in good health. Some clones in this sample may be carry-over from other donors' samples. Sequenced: naive CD8+ T cells from PBMCs.

The CDR3 nucleotides are TGTGCCAGCAGCTTAGGGAAGGGACTGAGTGAGCAGTTCTTC. This translates into CASSLGKGLSEQFF. The chain carries TRBV11-2 and TRBJ2-1; a weak D match, TRBD2 (6 bases). The CDR3 has 14 residues. Trimming stripped 1 base from V and 9 bases from J, with 13 bases between. CDR1 SGHAT and CDR2 FQNNGV come from the germline V gene.